This record looks at one TCR beta chain sequence and its context. The V gene's germline CDR1 is SNHLY and CDR2 FYNNEI. The CDR3 runs to 14 residues. The V end lost 5 bases, the J end lost 0 bases, and 11 bases lay between the germline ends. The table came from immunoSEQ multiplex PCR; TCRdb's copy has only in-frame clones and leaves some out. The sample consists of 150,000 to 200,000 clones, 80% to 90% of them appearing once. These data belong to a study of blood T cell repertoires in COVID-19. Overall study: T cells, B-cell-depleted T cells, or PBMCs provided the cDNA or gDNA that served as material.

The chain links TRBV2 to TRBJ2-7; possibly TRBD1 for D (6 bases). Sequenced material: peripheral blood. This TCR derives from a human donor with active or convalescent COVID-19. The donor label of this sample is uncertain. The chain's CDR3 is CASSHRDNSYEQYF. CDR3 nucleotide sequence: TGTGCCAGCAGTCACCGGGACAACTCCTACGAGCAGTACTTC.